The clone carrying this TCR beta chain was seen a single time. Its antigen is currently unknown. This entry belongs to a study of T cells in Graves' hyperthyroidism and ophthalmopathy. What was amplified from RNA transcripts were TCR beta CDR3 regions. The study used the HTBI primer set for a first-round RT-PCR of the TCR CDR3. TCRdb fed the multiplex PCR reads into MiXCR, producing one record per CDR3 protein. The sample records hundreds of thousands of distinct CDR3 sequences, less than 25% being singletons. Broader study findings: Ophthalmopathy prediction by the model preceded onset by a median approximately 6.1 months. Through a model of 13 V-J features, ophthalmopathy was separated from stable hyperthyroidism.

The study included ophthalmopathy patients with Clinical Activity Score at least 3, NOSPECS grade at least 4 and duration under 3 months. Investigators excluded patients with uncontrolled infection, other autoimmune disease, pregnancy or lactation. This TCR was recovered from a woman aged 25 to 39 with Graves' ophthalmopathy. Sequencing input: blood.

CDR3 loop: CAWTQGGYGYTF. CDR3 DNA: TGTGCCTGGACACAGGGTGGGTATGGCTACACCTTC. The chain combines TRBV30 with TRBJ1-2; possibly TRBD1 for D (6 bases). The ends were cut back, 4 bases at V and 5 bases at J, with 11 bases in the middle. There are 12 residues in the CDR3. From germline, CDR1 is GTSNPN and CDR2 SVGIG (reference sequence). Variable domain in full (rest from reference TRBV30 and TRBJ1-2): SQTIHQWPATLVQPVGSPLSLECTVEGTSNPNLYWYRQAAGRGLQLLFYSVGIGQISSEVPQNLSASRPQDRQFILSSKKLLLSDSGFYLCAWTQGGYGYTFGSGTRLTVV.